The clone carrying this T cell receptor (beta chain) was detected ten times or more. Antigen: not known. This sample is part of a study of blood T cells in healthy people across ages. Findings of the study overall: Fewer expanded clones and more diversity marked long-lived versus aged donors.

A J-beta primer mix and a sample-barcoded 5' primer were used in a second PCR of roughly 6 to 12 cycles. In TCRdb, the 5' RACE reads were re-called with MiXCR into one record per CDR3 protein. The sample has over a million distinct CDR3 sequences, less than 45% seen once. V was cut by 1 base and J by 4 bases, with 11 bases left in between. Germline V gene lookup returns CDR1 LGHNA and CDR2 YSLEER. This CDR3 region has 15 residues. The TCR sequence derives from a woman younger than 35 in good health. Sequenced sample: blood. This chain joins TRBV4-3 and TRBJ1-5, with D unresolved. DNA of the CDR3: TGCGCCAGCAGCCAAGGTCTGGGTAGGAATCAGCCCCAGCATTTT. This codes for CASSQGLGRNQPQHF.